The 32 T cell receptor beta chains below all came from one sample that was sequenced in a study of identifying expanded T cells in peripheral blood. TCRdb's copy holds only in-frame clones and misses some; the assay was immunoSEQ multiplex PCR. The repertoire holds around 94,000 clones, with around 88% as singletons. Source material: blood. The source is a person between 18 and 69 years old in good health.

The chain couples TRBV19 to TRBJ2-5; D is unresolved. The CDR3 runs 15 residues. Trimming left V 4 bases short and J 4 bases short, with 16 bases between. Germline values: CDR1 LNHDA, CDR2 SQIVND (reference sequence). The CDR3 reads CASSNEGPNSETQYF. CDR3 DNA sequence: TGTGCCAGTAGTAACGAAGGCCCTAATTCAGAGACCCAGTACTTC.

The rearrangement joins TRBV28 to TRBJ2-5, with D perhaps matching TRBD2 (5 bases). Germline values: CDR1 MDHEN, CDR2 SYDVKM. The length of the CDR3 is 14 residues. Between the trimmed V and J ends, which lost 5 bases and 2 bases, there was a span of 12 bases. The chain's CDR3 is CASSVGIWQETQYF. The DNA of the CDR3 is TGTGCCAGCAGTGTCGGGATATGGCAAGAGACCCAGTACTTC.

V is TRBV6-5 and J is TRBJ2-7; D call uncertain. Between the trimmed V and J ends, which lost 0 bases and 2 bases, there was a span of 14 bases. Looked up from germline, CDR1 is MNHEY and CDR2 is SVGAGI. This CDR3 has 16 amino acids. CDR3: CASSYSLPEGTYEQYF. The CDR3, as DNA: TGTGCCAGCAGTTACTCGTTACCAGAAGGAACCTACGAGCAGTACTTC.

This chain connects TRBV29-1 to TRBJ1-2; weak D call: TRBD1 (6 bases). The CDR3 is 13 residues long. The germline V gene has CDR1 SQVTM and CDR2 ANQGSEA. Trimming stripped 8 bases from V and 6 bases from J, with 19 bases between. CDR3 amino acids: CSPGGRRVDGYTF. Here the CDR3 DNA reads TGCAGCCCTGGGGGGCGACGAGTGGATGGCTACACCTTC.

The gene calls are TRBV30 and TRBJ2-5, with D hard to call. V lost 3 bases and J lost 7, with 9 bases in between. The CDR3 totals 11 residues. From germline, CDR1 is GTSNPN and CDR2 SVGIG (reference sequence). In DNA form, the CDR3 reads TGTGCCTGGAGGCCGTCTGGGACCCAGTACTTC. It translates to CAWRPSGTQYF. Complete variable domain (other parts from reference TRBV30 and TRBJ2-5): SQTIHQWPATLVQPVGSPLSLECTVEGTSNPNLYWYRQAAGRGLQLLFYSVGIGQISSEVPQNLSASRPQDRQFILSSKKLLLSDSGFYLCAWRPSGTQYFGPGTRLLVL.

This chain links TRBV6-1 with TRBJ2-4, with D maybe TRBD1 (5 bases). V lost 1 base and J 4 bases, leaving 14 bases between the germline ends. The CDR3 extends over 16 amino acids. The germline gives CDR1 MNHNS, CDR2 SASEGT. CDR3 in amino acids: CASSEVWRQLKNIQYF. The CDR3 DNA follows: TGTGCCAGCAGTGAAGTATGGCGACAGCTAAAAAACATTCAGTACTTC.

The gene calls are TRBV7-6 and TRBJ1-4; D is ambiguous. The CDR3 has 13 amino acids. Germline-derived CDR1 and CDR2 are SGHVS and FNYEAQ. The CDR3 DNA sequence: TGTGCGGTCCGGGCAGCAACTAATGAAAAACTGTTTTTT. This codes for CAVRAATNEKLFF.

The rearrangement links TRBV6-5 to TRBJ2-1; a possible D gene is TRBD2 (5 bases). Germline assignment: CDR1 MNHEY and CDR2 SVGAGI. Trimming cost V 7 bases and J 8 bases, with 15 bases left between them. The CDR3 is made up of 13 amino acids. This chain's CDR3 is CASTYWESHEQFF. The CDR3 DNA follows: TGTGCCAGCACATACTGGGAGTCTCATGAGCAGTTCTTC.

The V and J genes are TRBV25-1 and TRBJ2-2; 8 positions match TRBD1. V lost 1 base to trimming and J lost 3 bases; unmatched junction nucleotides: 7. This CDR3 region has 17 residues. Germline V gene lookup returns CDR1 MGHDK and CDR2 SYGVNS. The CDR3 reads CASSEWTDRADTGELFF. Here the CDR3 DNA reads TGTGCCAGCAGTGAATGGACGGACAGGGCCGACACCGGGGAGCTGTTTTTT.

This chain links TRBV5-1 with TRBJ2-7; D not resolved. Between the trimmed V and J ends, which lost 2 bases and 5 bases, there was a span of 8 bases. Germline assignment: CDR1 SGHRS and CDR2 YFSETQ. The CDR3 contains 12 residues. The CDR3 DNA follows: TGCGCCAGCAGCTTTCGAGGAGACGAGCAGTACTTC. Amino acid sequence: CASSFRGDEQYF.

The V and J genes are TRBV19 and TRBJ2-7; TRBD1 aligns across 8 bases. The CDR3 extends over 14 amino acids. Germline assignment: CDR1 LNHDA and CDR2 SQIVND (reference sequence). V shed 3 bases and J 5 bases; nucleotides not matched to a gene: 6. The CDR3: CASSILQGEHEQYF. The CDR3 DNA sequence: TGTGCCAGTAGTATCCTACAGGGGGAACACGAGCAGTACTTC.

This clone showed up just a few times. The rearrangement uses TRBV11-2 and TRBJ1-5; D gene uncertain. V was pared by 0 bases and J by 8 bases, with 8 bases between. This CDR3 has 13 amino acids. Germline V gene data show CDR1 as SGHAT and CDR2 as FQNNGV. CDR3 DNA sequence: TGTGCCAGCAGCTTAGATAGGTTGAAGCCCCAGCATTTT. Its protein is CASSLDRLKPQHF.

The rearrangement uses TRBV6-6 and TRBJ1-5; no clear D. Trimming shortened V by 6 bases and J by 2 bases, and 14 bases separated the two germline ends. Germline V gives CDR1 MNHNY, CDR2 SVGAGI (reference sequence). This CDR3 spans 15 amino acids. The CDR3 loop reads CASSPSTVGNQPQHF. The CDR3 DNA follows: TGTGCCAGCAGCCCCTCTACTGTTGGCAATCAGCCCCAGCATTTT.

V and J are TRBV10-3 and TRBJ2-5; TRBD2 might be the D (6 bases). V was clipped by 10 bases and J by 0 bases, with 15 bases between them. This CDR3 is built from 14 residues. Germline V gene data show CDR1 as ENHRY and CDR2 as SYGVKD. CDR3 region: CATRGRDYQETQYF. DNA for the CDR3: TGTGCCACGCGAGGCCGGGACTACCAAGAGACCCAGTACTTC.

The CDR3 loop reads CASSPGLPLGYEQYF. The CDR3 coding sequence is TGTGCCAGCAGCCCCGGCCTCCCCCTGGGCTACGAGCAGTACTTC. This chain joins TRBV16 and TRBJ2-7; D remains ambiguous. This CDR3 is built from 15 residues. The V and J ends lost 4 bases and 3 bases respectively, with 16 bases between them. Germline loops: CDR1 KGHSY, CDR2 FQNENV.

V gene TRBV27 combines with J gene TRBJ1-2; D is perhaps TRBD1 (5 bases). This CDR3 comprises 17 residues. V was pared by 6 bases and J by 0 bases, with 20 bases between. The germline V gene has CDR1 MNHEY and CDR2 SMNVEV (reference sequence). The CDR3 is CASSFLAGRGSNYGYTF. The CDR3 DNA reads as TGTGCCAGCAGCTTCCTGGCAGGGAGGGGTTCTAACTATGGCTACACCTTC.

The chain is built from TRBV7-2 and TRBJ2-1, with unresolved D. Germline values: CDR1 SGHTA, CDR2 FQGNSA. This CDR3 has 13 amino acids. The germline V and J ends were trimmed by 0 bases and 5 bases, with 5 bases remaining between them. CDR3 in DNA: TGTGCCAGCAGCTTAGCTTACGACAATGAGCAGTTCTTC. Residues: CASSLAYDNEQFF.

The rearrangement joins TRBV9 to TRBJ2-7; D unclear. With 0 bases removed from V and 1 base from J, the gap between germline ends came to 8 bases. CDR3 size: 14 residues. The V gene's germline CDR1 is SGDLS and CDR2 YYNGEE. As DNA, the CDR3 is TGTGCCAGCAGCGTAGAAAGTGGTTCCTACGAGCAGTACTTC. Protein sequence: CASSVESGSYEQYF. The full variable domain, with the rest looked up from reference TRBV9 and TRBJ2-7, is DSGVTQTPKHLITATGQRVTLRCSPRSGDLSVYWYQQSLDQGLQFLIQYYNGEERAKGNILERFSAQQFPDLHSELNLSSLELGDSALYFCASSVESGSYEQYFGPGTRLTVT.

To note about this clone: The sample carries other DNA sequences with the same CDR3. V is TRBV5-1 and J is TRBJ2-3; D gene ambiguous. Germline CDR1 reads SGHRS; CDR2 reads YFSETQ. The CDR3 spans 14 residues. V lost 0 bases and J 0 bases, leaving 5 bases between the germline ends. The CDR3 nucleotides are TGCGCCAGCAGCTTGGGGTCTAGCACAGATACGCAGTATTTT. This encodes CASSLGSSTDTQYF.

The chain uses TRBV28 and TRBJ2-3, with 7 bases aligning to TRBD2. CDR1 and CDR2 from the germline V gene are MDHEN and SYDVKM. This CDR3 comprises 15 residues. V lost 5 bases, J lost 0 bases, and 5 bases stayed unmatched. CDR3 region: CASSASGASTDTQYF. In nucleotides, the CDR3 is TGTGCCAGCAGTGCGAGCGGGGCTAGCACAGATACGCAGTATTTT.

The CDR3 nucleotides are TGTGCCAGCAGCGTCGATCTGGTTCCGGGGAAAGAGACCCAGTACTTC. Translation gives CASSVDLVPGKETQYF. The rearrangement uses TRBV9 and TRBJ2-5; TRBD2 might be the D (5 bases). The germline V gene has CDR1 SGDLS and CDR2 YYNGEE. CDR3 length: 16 amino acids. Between the trimmed V and J ends, which lost 2 bases and 3 bases, there was a span of 17 bases.

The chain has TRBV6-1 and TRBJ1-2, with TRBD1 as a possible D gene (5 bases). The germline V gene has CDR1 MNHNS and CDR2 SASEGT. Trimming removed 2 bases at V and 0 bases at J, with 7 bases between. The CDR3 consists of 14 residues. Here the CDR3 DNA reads TGTGCCAGCAGTGAACGGACACCTAACTATGGCTACACCTTC. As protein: CASSERTPNYGYTF.

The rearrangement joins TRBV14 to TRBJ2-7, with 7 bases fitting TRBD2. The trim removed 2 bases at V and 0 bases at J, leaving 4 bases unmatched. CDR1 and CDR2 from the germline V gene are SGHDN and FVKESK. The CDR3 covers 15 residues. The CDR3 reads CASSQPGGSSYEQYF. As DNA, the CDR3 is TGTGCCAGCAGCCAACCGGGAGGAAGCTCCTACGAGCAGTACTTC.

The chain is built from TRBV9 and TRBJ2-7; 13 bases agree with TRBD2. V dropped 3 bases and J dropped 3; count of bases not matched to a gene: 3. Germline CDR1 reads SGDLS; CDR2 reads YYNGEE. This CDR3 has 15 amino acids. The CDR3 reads CASSAGLAGVYEQYF. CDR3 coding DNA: TGTGCCAGCAGCGCCGGACTAGCGGGAGTCTACGAGCAGTACTTC.

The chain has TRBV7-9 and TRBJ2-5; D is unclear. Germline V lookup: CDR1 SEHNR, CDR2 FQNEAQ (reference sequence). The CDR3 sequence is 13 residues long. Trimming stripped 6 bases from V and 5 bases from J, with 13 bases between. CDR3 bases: TGTGCCAGCAGACAAGGGATTGTCGAGACCCAGTACTTC. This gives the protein CASRQGIVETQYF.

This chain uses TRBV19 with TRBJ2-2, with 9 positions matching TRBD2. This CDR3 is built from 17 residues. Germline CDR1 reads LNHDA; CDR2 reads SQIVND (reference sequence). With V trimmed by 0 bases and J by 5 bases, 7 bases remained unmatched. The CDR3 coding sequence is TGTGCCAGTAGTATAGACCCAGCGGGAGGTGGGACCGGGGAGCTGTTTTTT. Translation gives CASSIDPAGGGTGELFF.

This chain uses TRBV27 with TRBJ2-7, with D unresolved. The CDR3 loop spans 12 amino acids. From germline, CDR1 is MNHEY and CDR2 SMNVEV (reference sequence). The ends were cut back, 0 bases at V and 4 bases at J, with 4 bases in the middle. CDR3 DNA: TGTGCCAGCAGTTTATCCGGTTACGAGCAGTACTTC. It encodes CASSLSGYEQYF.

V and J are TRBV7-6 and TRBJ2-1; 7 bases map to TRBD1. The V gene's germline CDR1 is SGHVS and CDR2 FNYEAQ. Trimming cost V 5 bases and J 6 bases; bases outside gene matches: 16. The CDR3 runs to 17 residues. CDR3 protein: CASSREGAQASGNEQFF. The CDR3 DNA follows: TGTGCCAGCAGCAGAGAGGGGGCGCAGGCTTCGGGCAATGAGCAGTTCTTC. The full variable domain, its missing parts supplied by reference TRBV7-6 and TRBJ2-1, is GAGVSQSPRYKVTKRGQDVALRCDPISGHVSLYWYRQALGQGPEFLTYFNYEAQQDKSGLPNDRFSAERPEGSISTLTIQRTEQRDSAMYRCASSREGAQASGNEQFFGPGTRLTVL.

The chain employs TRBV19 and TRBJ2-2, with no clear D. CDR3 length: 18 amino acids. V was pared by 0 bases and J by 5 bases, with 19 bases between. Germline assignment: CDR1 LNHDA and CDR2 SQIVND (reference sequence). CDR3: CASSIDQRLRYSTGELFF. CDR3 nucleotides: TGTGCCAGTAGTATAGATCAGCGCCTCCGTTACTCAACCGGGGAGCTGTTTTTT.

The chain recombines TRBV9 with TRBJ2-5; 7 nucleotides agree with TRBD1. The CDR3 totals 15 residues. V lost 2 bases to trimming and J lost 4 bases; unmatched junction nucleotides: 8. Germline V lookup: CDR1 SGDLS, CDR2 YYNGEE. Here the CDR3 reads CASSVLGGPGETQYF. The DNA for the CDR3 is TGTGCCAGCAGCGTTTTAGGGGGCCCCGGAGAGACCCAGTACTTC.

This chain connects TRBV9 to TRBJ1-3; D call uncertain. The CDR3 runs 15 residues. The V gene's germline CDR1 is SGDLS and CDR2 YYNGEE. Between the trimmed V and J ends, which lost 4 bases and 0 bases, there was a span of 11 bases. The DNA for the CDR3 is TGTGCCAGCAGCAACGGACTCTCCTCTGGAAACACCATATATTTT. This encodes CASSNGLSSGNTIYF. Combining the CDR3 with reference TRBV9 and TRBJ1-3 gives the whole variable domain DSGVTQTPKHLITATGQRVTLRCSPRSGDLSVYWYQQSLDQGLQFLIQYYNGEERAKGNILERFSAQQFPDLHSELNLSSLELGDSALYFCASSNGLSSGNTIYFGEGSWLTVV.

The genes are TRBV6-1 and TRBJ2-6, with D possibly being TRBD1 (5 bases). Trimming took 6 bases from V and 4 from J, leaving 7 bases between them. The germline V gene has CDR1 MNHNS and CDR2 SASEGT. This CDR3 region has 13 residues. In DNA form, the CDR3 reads TGTGCCAGCAGGGGGCTGGGGGCCAACGTCCTGACTTTC. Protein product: CASRGLGANVLTF.